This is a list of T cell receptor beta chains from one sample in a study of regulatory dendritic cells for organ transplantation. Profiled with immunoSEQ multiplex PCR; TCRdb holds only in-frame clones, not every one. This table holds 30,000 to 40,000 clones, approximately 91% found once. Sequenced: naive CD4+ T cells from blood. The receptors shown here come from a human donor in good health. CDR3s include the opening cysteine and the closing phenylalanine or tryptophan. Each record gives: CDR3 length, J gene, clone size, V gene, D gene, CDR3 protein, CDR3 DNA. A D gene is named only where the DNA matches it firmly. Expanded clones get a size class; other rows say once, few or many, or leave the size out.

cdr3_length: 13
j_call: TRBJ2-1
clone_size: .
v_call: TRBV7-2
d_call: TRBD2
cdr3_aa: CASSLRLANEQFF
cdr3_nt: TGTGCCAGCAGCCTTCGACTAGCCAATGAGCAGTTCTTC

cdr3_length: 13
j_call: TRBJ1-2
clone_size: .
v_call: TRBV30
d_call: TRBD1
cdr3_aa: CAWSVQGFYGYTF
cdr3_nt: TGTGCCTGGAGTGTACAGGGGTTTTATGGCTACACCTTC

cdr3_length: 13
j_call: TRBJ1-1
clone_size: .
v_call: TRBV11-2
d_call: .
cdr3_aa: CASSLGGLGEAFF
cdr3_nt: TGTGCCAGCAGCTTGGGGGGGTTGGGTGAAGCTTTCTTT

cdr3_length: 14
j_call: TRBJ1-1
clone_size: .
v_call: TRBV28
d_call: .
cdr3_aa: CASSSGQPTVEAFF
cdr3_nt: TGTGCCAGCAGTTCCGGACAGCCTACAGTTGAAGCTTTCTTT

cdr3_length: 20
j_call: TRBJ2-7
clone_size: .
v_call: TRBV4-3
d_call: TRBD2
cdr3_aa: CASSQDWGTSGRSKRHEQYF
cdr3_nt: TGCGCCAGCAGCCAAGATTGGGGGACTAGCGGGAGATCCAAAAGGCACGAGCAGTACTTC

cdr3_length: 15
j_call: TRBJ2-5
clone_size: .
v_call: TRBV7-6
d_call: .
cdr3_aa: CASSPPGRPGETQYF
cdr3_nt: TGTGCCAGCAGCCCCCCGGGGCGGCCGGGGGAGACCCAGTACTTC

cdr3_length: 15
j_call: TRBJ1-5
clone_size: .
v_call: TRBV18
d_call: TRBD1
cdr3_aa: CASSPGGQQNQPQHF
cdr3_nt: TGTGCCAGCTCACCGGGGGGACAGCAAAATCAGCCCCAGCATTTT

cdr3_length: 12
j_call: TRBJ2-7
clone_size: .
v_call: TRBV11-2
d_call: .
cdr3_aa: CASSSKYSWQYF
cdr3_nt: TGTGCCAGCAGCTCAAAGTATAGCTGGCAGTACTTC

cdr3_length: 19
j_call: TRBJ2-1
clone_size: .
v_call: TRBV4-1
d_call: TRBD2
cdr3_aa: CASSQEGLAVYSSYNEQFF
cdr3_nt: TGCGCCAGCAGCCAAGAAGGTCTAGCGGTATATAGCTCCTACAATGAGCAGTTCTTC

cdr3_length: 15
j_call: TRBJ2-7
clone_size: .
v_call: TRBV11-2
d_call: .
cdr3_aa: CASSSFKDGLYEQYF
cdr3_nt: TGTGCCAGCAGCTCATTTAAGGACGGTCTCTACGAGCAGTACTTC

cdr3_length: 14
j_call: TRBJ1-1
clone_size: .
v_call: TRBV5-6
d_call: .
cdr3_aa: CASRYGGVETEAFF
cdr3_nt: TGTGCCAGCAGATACGGAGGGGTTGAGACTGAAGCTTTCTTT

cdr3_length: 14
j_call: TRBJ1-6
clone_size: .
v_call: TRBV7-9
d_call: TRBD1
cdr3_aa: CASSRGQVFSPLHF
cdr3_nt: TGTGCCAGCAGCAGGGGACAGGTCTTTTCACCCCTCCACTTT

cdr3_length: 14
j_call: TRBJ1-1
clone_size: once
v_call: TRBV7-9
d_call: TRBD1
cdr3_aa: CASSLYRDRGEAFF
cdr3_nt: TGTGCCAGCAGCCTTTACCGGGACAGGGGGGAAGCTTTCTTT

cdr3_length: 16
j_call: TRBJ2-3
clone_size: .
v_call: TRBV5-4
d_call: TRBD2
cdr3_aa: CASSLGPSGPTDTQYF
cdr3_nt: TGTGCCAGCAGCTTGGGGCCTAGCGGGCCCACAGATACGCAGTATTTT

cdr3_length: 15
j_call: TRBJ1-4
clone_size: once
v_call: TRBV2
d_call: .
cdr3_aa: CASSEALGRNEKLFF
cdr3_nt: TGTGCCAGCAGTGAAGCGTTGGGGCGGAATGAAAAACTGTTTTTT

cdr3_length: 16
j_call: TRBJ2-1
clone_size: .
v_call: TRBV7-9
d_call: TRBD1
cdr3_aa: CASSFPGGDRGNEQFF
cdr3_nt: TGTGCCAGCAGCTTTCCGGGAGGGGACAGGGGAAATGAGCAGTTCTTC

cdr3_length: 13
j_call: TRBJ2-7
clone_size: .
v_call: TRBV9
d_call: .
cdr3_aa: CASSVDPGLEQYF
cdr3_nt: TGTGCCAGCAGCGTAGATCCGGGGCTGGAGCAGTACTTC

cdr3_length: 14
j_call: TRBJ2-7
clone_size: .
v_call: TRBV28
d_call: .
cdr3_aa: CASSQPMGGYEQYF
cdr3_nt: TGTGCCAGTAGTCAACCAATGGGGGGATACGAGCAGTACTTC

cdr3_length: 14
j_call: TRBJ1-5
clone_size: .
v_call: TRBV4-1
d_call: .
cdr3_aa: CASSPLSGNQPQHF
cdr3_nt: TGCGCCAGCAGCCCGTTAAGCGGCAATCAGCCCCAGCATTTT

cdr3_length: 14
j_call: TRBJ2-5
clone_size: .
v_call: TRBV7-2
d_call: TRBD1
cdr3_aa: CASSQGQGRETQYF
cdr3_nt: TGTGCCAGCAGCCAGGGACAGGGCAGAGAGACCCAGTACTTC

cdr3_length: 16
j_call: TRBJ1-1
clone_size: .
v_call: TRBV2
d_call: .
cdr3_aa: CASSERGRGPDTEAFF
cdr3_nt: TGTGCCAGCAGTGAAAGAGGCCGGGGACCGGACACTGAAGCTTTCTTT

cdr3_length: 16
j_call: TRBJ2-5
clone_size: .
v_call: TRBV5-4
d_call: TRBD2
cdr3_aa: CASSNPPGTIQETQYF
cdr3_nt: TGTGCCAGCAGCAATCCTCCTGGGACTATACAAGAGACCCAGTACTTC

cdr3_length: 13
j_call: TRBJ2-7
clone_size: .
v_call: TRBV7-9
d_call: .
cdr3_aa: CASSLDGRYEQYF
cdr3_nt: TGTGCCAGCAGCTTAGACGGACGCTACGAGCAGTACTTC

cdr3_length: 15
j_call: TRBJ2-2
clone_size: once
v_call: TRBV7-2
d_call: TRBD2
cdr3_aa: CASTPGPGGTGELFF
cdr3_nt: TGTGCCAGCACCCCCGGGCCGGGGGGCACCGGGGAGCTGTTTTTT

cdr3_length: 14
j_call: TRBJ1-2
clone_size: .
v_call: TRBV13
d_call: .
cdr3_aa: CASSSRQDVYGYTF
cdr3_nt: TGTGCCAGCAGCTCTAGACAGGACGTCTATGGCTACACCTTC